The rows below give T cell receptor beta chains drawn from one sample of a study of early T cells in non-severe SARS-CoV-2 infection. TCRdb analysed the 5' RACE reads with MiXCR anew, one entry per CDR3 protein. The sample includes approximately 42,000 distinct CDR3 sequences, 7.1% of them seen just once. Sample: whole blood. Receptors originate from an adult who was a healthcare worker with PCR-confirmed SARS-CoV-2 infection or an uninfected control (not recorded which). Both conserved end residues are part of each CDR3. The order of the fields is CDR3 protein, CDR3 DNA, clone size, J gene, V gene, D gene. The D gene is left open where the match is weak. The listing skips clone size in some rows; elsewhere it reads once, few, many or a size class.

CDR3: CASSPSNEKLFF
DNA: TGTGCCAGCAGCCCCTCGAATGAAAAACTGTTTTTT
size: few
J: TRBJ1-4
V: TRBV11-2
D: .

CDR3: CASSSGTINSPLHF
DNA: TGTGCCAGCAGCTCAGGGACCATCAATTCACCCCTCCACTTT
size: few
J: TRBJ1-6
V: TRBV5-4
D: .

CDR3: CASSLQGGTTYEQYF
DNA: TGTGCCAGCAGTTTACAGGGGGGGACGACCTACGAGCAGTACTTC
size: few
J: TRBJ2-7
V: TRBV6-5
D: .

CDR3: CASSSLEAAGNTIYF
DNA: TGTGCCAGCAGCTCCCTAGAGGCAGCCGGAAACACCATATATTTT
size: once
J: TRBJ1-3
V: TRBV11-2
D: .

CDR3: CSARREDTEAFF
DNA: TGCAGTGCCCGAAGGGAAGACACTGAAGCTTTCTTT
size: many
J: TRBJ1-1
V: TRBV20-1
D: .

CDR3: CASRKPGTGSNEQYF
DNA: TGTGCCAGCAGAAAACCCGGGACAGGGAGCAACGAGCAGTACTTC
size: few
J: TRBJ2-7
V: TRBV11-2
D: TRBD1

CDR3: CSARDLDSHTEAFF
DNA: TGCAGTGCTAGAGATCTGGACAGTCACACTGAAGCTTTCTTT
size: .
J: TRBJ1-1
V: TRBV20-1
D: .

CDR3: CASSQGSANEKLFF
DNA: TGTGCCAGCAGCCAGGGTAGCGCTAATGAAAAACTGTTTTTT
size: .
J: TRBJ1-4
V: TRBV7-6
D: .

CDR3: CASSQVKQGRYEQYF
DNA: TGTGCCAGCAGCCAAGTTAAACAGGGAAGATACGAGCAGTACTTC
size: many
J: TRBJ2-7
V: TRBV3-2
D: .

CDR3: CASSSGAEKLFF
DNA: TGTGCCAGCTCATCCGGTGCCGAAAAACTGTTTTTT
size: .
J: TRBJ1-4
V: TRBV18
D: .

CDR3: CALGVRQPQHF
DNA: TGCGCCCTAGGGGTTCGCCAGCCCCAGCATTTT
size: .
J: TRBJ1-5
V: TRBV10-3
D: .

CDR3: CASTTTGSTWADTQYF
DNA: TGTGCCAGCACCACGACTGGGAGTACGTGGGCAGATACGCAGTATTTT
size: many
J: TRBJ2-3
V: TRBV2
D: .

CDR3: CSAPRTGGGYEQYF
DNA: TGCAGTGCTCCCCGGACAGGGGGCGGCTACGAGCAGTACTTC
size: few
J: TRBJ2-7
V: TRBV20-1
D: TRBD1

CDR3: CASSLRRQGPNEKLFF
DNA: TGTGCCAGCAGCCTACGACGACAGGGGCCTAATGAAAAACTGTTCTTT
size: .
J: TRBJ1-4
V: TRBV7-2
D: TRBD1

CDR3: CASKPGHLNTEASF
DNA: TGTGCCAGCAAACCGGGACACCTGAACACTGAAGCTTCCTTT
size: .
J: TRBJ1-1
V: TRBV6-5
D: .

CDR3: CASSPRTGGNEQFF
DNA: TGTGCCAGCAGCCCCCGAACAGGGGGGAATGAGCAGTTCTTC
size: many
J: TRBJ2-1
V: TRBV7-9
D: TRBD1

CDR3: CASSYERGRYNEQFF
DNA: TGTGCCAGCAGCTACGAGCGGGGGCGCTACAATGAGCAGTTCTTC
size: many
J: TRBJ2-1
V: TRBV7-2
D: TRBD2

CDR3: CAISAGGSSYEQYF
DNA: TGTGCCATCAGTGCCGGGGGATCTTCTTACGAGCAGTACTTC
size: .
J: TRBJ2-7
V: TRBV10-3
D: .

CDR3: CAIGPGQGGGGYTF
DNA: TGTGCCATCGGGCCGGGACAGGGTGGAGGAGGCTACACCTTC
size: many
J: TRBJ1-2
V: TRBV10-3
D: TRBD1

CDR3: CASSESRGLGQPQHF
DNA: TGCGCCAGCAGTGAGTCCAGGGGGCTGGGTCAGCCCCAGCATTTT
size: .
J: TRBJ1-5
V: TRBV10-2
D: TRBD1

CDR3: CASSELGRSGTQYF
DNA: TGTGCCAGCAGTGAATTAGGACGCTCAGGGACCCAGTACTTC
size: few
J: TRBJ2-5
V: TRBV2
D: .

CDR3: CASSQLAPQETQYF
DNA: TGTGCCAGCAGCCAGCTGGCGCCCCAAGAGACCCAGTACTTC
size: few
J: TRBJ2-5
V: TRBV11-2
D: .

CDR3: CASSLEAPQGGGNSPLHF
DNA: TGTGCCAGCAGTTTAGAGGCCCCACAGGGAGGGGGAAATTCACCCCTCCACTTT
size: few
J: TRBJ1-6
V: TRBV27
D: .

CDR3: CAISDYDRGRTEAFF
DNA: TGTGCCATCAGTGACTACGACAGGGGCCGTACTGAAGCTTTCTTT
size: .
J: TRBJ1-1
V: TRBV10-3
D: TRBD1

CDR3: CASSLRRGVSTDTQYF
DNA: TGTGCCAGCAGCTTGAGGCGGGGGGTGAGCACAGATACGCAGTATTTT
size: many
J: TRBJ2-3
V: TRBV5-4
D: TRBD2

CDR3: CSVARGRGSNQPQHF
DNA: TGCAGCGTTGCCAGGGGGCGAGGTAGCAATCAGCCCCAGCATTTT
size: few
J: TRBJ1-5
V: TRBV29-1
D: TRBD1

CDR3: CAWSPGQFLPYEQYF
DNA: TGTGCCTGGAGCCCGGGGCAGTTCCTACCCTACGAGCAGTACTTC
size: .
J: TRBJ2-7
V: TRBV30
D: .

CDR3: CASSLTQGVGGANVLTF
DNA: TGTGCCAGCAGCTTGACGCAGGGAGTAGGCGGGGCCAACGTCCTGACTTTC
size: many
J: TRBJ2-6
V: TRBV5-4
D: .

CDR3: CAISEPNEKLFF
DNA: TGTGCCATCAGTGAGCCCAATGAAAAACTGTTTTTT
size: few
J: TRBJ1-4
V: TRBV10-3
D: .

CDR3: CASSKGVGAFF
DNA: TGTGCCAGCAGCAAAGGGGTTGGGGCTTTCTTT
size: .
J: TRBJ1-1
V: TRBV12-3/TRBV12-4
D: .

CDR3: CSARTGNEKLFF
DNA: TGCAGTGCTAGGACAGGGAATGAAAAACTGTTTTTT
size: few
J: TRBJ1-4
V: TRBV20-1
D: TRBD1

CDR3: CASSGQASGANVLTF
DNA: TGTGCCAGCAGCGGACAGGCCTCTGGGGCCAACGTCCTGACTTTC
size: .
J: TRBJ2-6
V: TRBV2
D: TRBD1

CDR3: CASSLAAGPYEQYF
DNA: TGCGCCAGCAGTTTGGCGGCAGGTCCCTACGAGCAGTACTTC
size: many
J: TRBJ2-7
V: TRBV5-1
D: .

CDR3: CAIRRGTESTGELFF
DNA: TGTGCCATCAGGCGCGGGACAGAAAGCACCGGGGAGCTGTTTTTT
size: .
J: TRBJ2-2
V: TRBV10-3
D: .

CDR3: CASSPNAATQETQYF
DNA: TGCGCCAGCAGCCCAAACGCGGCTACACAAGAGACCCAGTACTTC
size: many
J: TRBJ2-5
V: TRBV5-1
D: .

CDR3: CATSETDSNQPQHF
DNA: TGTGCCACCAGTGAAACAGATAGCAATCAGCCCCAGCATTTT
size: many
J: TRBJ1-5
V: TRBV24-1
D: .

CDR3: CASSEAALTPYEQYF
DNA: TGTGCCAGCAGTGAAGCGGCCCTTACACCCTACGAGCAGTACTTC
size: .
J: TRBJ2-7
V: TRBV6-1
D: .

CDR3: CASSLTDRAGTQYF
DNA: TGTGCCAGCAGCTTAACGGACCGGGCGGGGACGCAGTATTTT
size: few
J: TRBJ2-3
V: TRBV7-2
D: .

CDR3: CASSSEASGGYEQYF
DNA: TGCGCCAGCAGCTCGGAGGCTAGCGGGGGCTACGAGCAGTACTTC
size: few
J: TRBJ2-7
V: TRBV5-1
D: TRBD2

CDR3: CSVERGLNYGYTF
DNA: TGCAGCGTTGAAAGGGGGCTGAACTATGGCTACACCTTC
size: .
J: TRBJ1-2
V: TRBV29-1
D: TRBD1

CDR3: CASTSGLEAFF
DNA: TGTGCCAGCACCTCCGGGCTTGAAGCTTTCTTT
size: .
J: TRBJ1-1
V: TRBV7-8
D: .

CDR3: CASSTLAGAYNEQFF
DNA: TGTGCCAGCAGCACCCTAGCGGGGGCCTACAATGAGCAGTTCTTC
size: few
J: TRBJ2-1
V: TRBV11-2
D: TRBD2